This T cell receptor beta chain is from a study of cytomegalovirus exposure and HLA in healthy donors. PCR was performed using 60 Vbeta and 13 Jbeta primers. Clones were read by immunoSEQ multiplex PCR, and TCRdb kept only the in-frame ones, dropping some. The table lists around 76,000 clones, 70% of them singletons. Losses at the gene ends were 1 base for V and 6 bases for J; bases not matched to a gene: 5. The CDR3 has 15 amino acids. Germline V lookup: CDR1 LNHNV, CDR2 YYDKDF (reference sequence). The sequencing sample was made of PBMCs. The chain links TRBV15 to TRBJ1-4; 7 bases match TRBD1. The TCR was taken from a woman aged 50 to 65 in good health and CMV-seropositive. In nucleotides, the CDR3 is TGTGCCACCAGCAGAGTAAGGGGGCGAGATGAAAAACTGTTTTTT. This gives the protein CATSRVRGRDEKLFF.